The following is a T cell receptor beta chain sequence with its context. CD8+CD57+ cell expansion had been shown by flow cytometry in patients chosen for sequencing. In all patients, the disease was severe acquired aplastic anemia. Patients were treatment-naive when blood was sampled. This entry comes from a study of CD8+CD57+ T cells in acquired aplastic anemia. Template material for TCR beta VDJ and CDR3 profiling consisted of genomic DNA. TCRdb re-derived calls from the reads in MiXCR, one entry per CDR3 protein. The profile covers under 350,000 distinct CDR3 sequences, with 45% to 65% appearing a single time and 1% to 1.5% taken by the ten largest. V was cut by 0 bases and J by 6 bases, with 9 bases left in between. There are 12 residues in the CDR3. Germline CDR1 DFQATT, CDR2 SNEGSKA (reference sequence).

Sequenced material: sorted CD4+, CD8+, or CD8+CD57+ T cells (not recorded which) from PBMCs. This chain connects TRBV20-1 to TRBJ2-7, with D unresolved. This TCR was recovered from a human donor with aplastic anemia. The CDR3 bases are TGCAGTGCTAGAGATAGCCGAAGCGAGCAGTACTTC. It specifies CSARDSRSEQYF.